This note documents a single T cell receptor (beta chain) sequence. As processed by the authors: How many nucleated cells were present was estimated from reference gene primer amplification. Clones were read by immunoSEQ multiplex PCR, and TCRdb kept only the in-frame ones, dropping some. V, J and clone size were drawn from that table, and D and trimming were deduced from the DNA. The table records around 150,000 clones, 85% of them present only once. This entry belongs to a study of blood T cell repertoires in COVID-19. The CDR3 totals 15 residues. The V and J ends lost 5 bases and 12 bases respectively, with 23 bases between them. From germline, CDR1 is LNHNV and CDR2 YYDKDF (reference sequence).

The clonotype was recovered from a human donor with acute or convalescent COVID-19. The donor label of this sample is uncertain. The sequencing input was peripheral blood. V is TRBV15 and J is TRBJ2-1; a possible D gene is TRBD1 (6 bases). The CDR3 protein is CATSGAGQPTVGQFF. CDR3 sequence (DNA): TGTGCCACCAGCGGCGCTGGACAGCCAACGGTCGGGCAGTTCTTC.